These 17 T cell receptor beta chains were sequenced from one sample in a study of blood T cells in healthy people across ages. Through a sample-barcoded 5' primer and a J-beta primer mix, a second PCR was run for roughly 7 to 12 cycles. Via MiXCR, TCRdb re-called the 5' RACE reads, giving one row per CDR3 protein. The table lists hundreds of thousands of distinct CDR3 sequences, around 45% of them singletons. Sequencing was carried out using blood. The receptors were sampled from a man older than 75 in good health.

A few counts support this clonotype. The rearrangement joins TRBV29-1 to TRBJ1-1, with a weak D call TRBD1 (6 bases). V was clipped by 7 bases and J by 1 base, with 16 bases between them. The germline gives CDR1 SQVTM, CDR2 ANQGSEA. This CDR3 region has 14 residues. In nucleotides, the CDR3 is TGCAGCGCCCGGGGGCAGGGATCGAACACTGAAGCTTTCTTT. As protein: CSARGQGSNTEAFF.

This chain uses TRBV12-5 with TRBJ2-5; unclear D gene. V gave up 0 bases and J gave up 1 base, with 3 bases separating them. Per germline, CDR1 LGHNT and CDR2 FRNRAP. The length of the CDR3 is 13 residues. The CDR3 nucleotides are TGTGCTAGTGGTTTGGTCCTCCAAGAGACCCAGTACTTC. Protein: CASGLVLQETQYF.

The genes are TRBV28 and TRBJ2-7; 10 positions agree with TRBD2. This CDR3 region has 15 residues. Per germline, CDR1 MDHEN and CDR2 SYDVKM. Trimming removed 6 bases from V and 2 bases from J; junction bases left unmatched: 7. The CDR3 bases are TGTGCCAGCAGAACAAGCGGGGGGGATGCCTACGAGCAGTACTTC. Translation: CASRTSGGDAYEQYF.

This clonotype was observed a few times. The rearrangement links TRBV5-1 to TRBJ1-1, with TRBD1 matching 7 bases. Germline V gives CDR1 SGHRS, CDR2 YFSETQ. Losses at the gene ends were 3 bases for V and 4 bases for J; bases not matched to a gene: 6. The CDR3 contains 14 residues. CDR3 nucleotides: TGCGCCAGCAGCTCCGGGACAGAAGGCACTGAAGCTTTCTTT. This gives the protein CASSSGTEGTEAFF.

The sample holds a few counts of this clonotype. The chain uses TRBV12-3 or TRBV12-4 and TRBJ1-1; maybe TRBD1 (6 bases). This CDR3 is 16 amino acids long. V dropped 3 bases and J dropped 5 bases, with 19 bases sitting between them. The CDR3 sequence: CASSLETGSGGTEAFF. The CDR3 DNA reads as TGTGCCAGCAGTTTGGAAACAGGGAGCGGGGGTACTGAAGCTTTCTTT.

This clonotype was found a few times. The V call is TRBV27, the J call TRBJ2-7, with 7 bases matching TRBD2. The J call may be mistaken, given a closer DNA end match to TRBJ2-5. CDR1 and CDR2 from the germline V gene are MNHEY and SMNVEV (reference sequence). The CDR3 covers 15 residues. CDR3: CASSSSGYIGETQYF. The CDR3 DNA sequence: TGTGCCAGCAGCTCTAGCGGTTACATCGGGGAGACCCAGTACTTC.

The J gene is TRBJ1-4, the V gene TRBV4-2; no clear D. The CDR3 loop spans 14 amino acids. Per the germline V gene, CDR1 is LGHNA and CDR2 is YNFKEQ. V was clipped by 1 base and J by 7 bases, with 10 bases between them. CDR3 DNA: TGTGCCAGCAGCCAAGTGGGATCTCCTGAAAAACTGTTTTTT. This sequence encodes CASSQVGSPEKLFF.

CDR3 residues: CSARAPGSFTGELFF. CDR3 coding DNA: TGCAGTGCCCGGGCCCCCGGGAGCTTCACCGGGGAGCTGTTTTTT. J is TRBJ2-2 and V is TRBV20-1; weak D call: TRBD2 (6 bases). CDR3 length: 15 residues. V lost 6 bases and J lost 4, with 18 bases in between. Germline V gene data show CDR1 as DFQATT and CDR2 as SNEGSKA (reference sequence).

There are a few counts of this clonotype. The chain recombines TRBV9 with TRBJ2-5, with 7 bases fitting TRBD1. In germline, CDR1 is SGDLS, CDR2 YYNGEE. V shed 4 bases and J 5 bases; nucleotides not matched to a gene: 11. CDR3 length: 15 residues. CDR3 residues: CASSLRQGSTETQYF. CDR3 nucleotide sequence: TGTGCCAGCAGCTTACGACAGGGTAGTACGGAGACCCAGTACTTC.

The J gene is TRBJ2-7, the V gene TRBV29-1, with TRBD2 matching over 7 bases. With the DNA end fitting TRBJ2-5 better, the J assignment may be wrong. CDR3 length equals 12 residues. The germline CDR1 and CDR2 sequences are SQVTM and ANQGSEA. CDR3 residues: CSVWTSTETQYF. In nucleotides, the CDR3 is TGCAGCGTCTGGACTAGTACGGAGACCCAGTACTTC.

This rearrangement joins TRBV3-1 to TRBJ1-1, with D tentatively TRBD1 (5 bases). Trimming left V 0 bases short and J 1 base short, with 15 bases between. Germline CDR1 LGHDT, CDR2 YNNKEL (reference sequence). CDR3 size: 17 residues. CDR3 DNA: TGTGCCAGCAGCCAAGAAAGTTGGGGGGGAGGGAACACTGAAGCTTTCTTT. It yields the protein CASSQESWGGGNTEAFF. The full variable domain, in which reference TRBV3-1 and TRBJ1-1 provide the parts outside the CDR3, is DTAVSQTPKYLVTQMGNDKSIKCEQNLGHDTMYWYKQDSKKFLKIMFSYNNKELIINETVPNRFSPKSPDKAHLNLHINSLELGDSAVYFCASSQESWGGGNTEAFFGQGTRLTVV.

The chain is built from TRBV5-1 and TRBJ2-1; the D gene is possibly TRBD2 (6 bases). The J call may be wrong; the DNA end is better matched by TRBJ2-7. CDR3 length: 16 residues. CDR1 SGHRS and CDR2 YFSETQ come from the germline V gene. The chain's CDR3 is CASSRGIGSSYNEQYF. CDR3 sequence (DNA): TGCGCCAGCAGCCGCGGGATTGGAAGCTCCTACAATGAGCAGTACTTC.

V is TRBV6-5 and J is TRBJ1-2; D not certain. The CDR3 has 13 amino acids. Germline lookup yields CDR1 MNHEY and CDR2 SVGAGI. With 6 bases removed from V and 2 bases from J, the gap between germline ends came to 10 bases. The CDR3 loop reads CASSPTRNYGYTF. For the CDR3, the DNA is TGTGCCAGCAGCCCTACCCGGAACTATGGCTACACCTTC.

This clonotype was observed a few times. The chain uses TRBV9 and TRBJ2-1, with 9 nucleotides matching TRBD2. This CDR3 is 15 amino acids long. CDR1 and CDR2 from the germline V gene are SGDLS and YYNGEE. Germline trimming cut 3 bases from V and 2 bases from J; bases unmatched to any gene: 3. Here the CDR3 reads CASSGGGVTYNEQFF. The CDR3 nucleotides are TGTGCCAGCAGCGGCGGGGGGGTCACCTACAATGAGCAGTTCTTC.

The chain has TRBV20-1 and TRBJ2-4; 9 bases are shared with TRBD2. The DNA end is more similar to TRBJ2-7, so the J call may be wrong. The CDR3 runs to 15 residues. The germline CDR1 and CDR2 sequences are DFQATT and SNEGSKA (reference sequence). The CDR3 bases are TGCAGTGCTAGAGGGACCGGCGGGGGGGACTACGAGCAGTACTTC. Protein: CSARGTGGGDYEQYF.

A note on this clonotype: A clone one base away is much larger, so this may be a read error. The chain is built from TRBV14 and TRBJ2-1; D is undetermined. Trimming took off 3 bases at V and 7 bases at J, with 7 bases between the two ends. Germline V gene sequence: CDR1 SGHDN, CDR2 FVKESK. CDR3 length: 12 amino acids. CDR3 amino acids: CASSHGWNEQFF. The CDR3 nucleotides are TGTGCCAGCAGCCACGGGTGGAATGAGCAGTTCTTC.

This clonotype was observed a handful of times. The chain uses TRBV3-1 and TRBJ2-1; 10 bases map to TRBD2. CDR1 LGHDT and CDR2 YNNKEL come from the germline V gene (reference sequence). With V trimmed by 4 bases and J by 9 bases, 9 bases remained unmatched. This CDR3 comprises 15 residues. The CDR3: CASSRAASGSSEQFF. DNA for the CDR3: TGTGCCAGCAGCCGAGCGGCTAGCGGGAGCAGTGAGCAGTTCTTC.